The 2 T cell receptor beta chains listed next were all sequenced from one sample in a study of cytomegalovirus exposure and HLA in healthy donors (dated by TCRdb to the late 2010s). Receptor amplification or capture employed the immunoSEQ multiplex PCR assay. A mixture of 60 forward primers for TCR Vbeta segments and 13 reverse primers for TCR Jbeta segments was used in the multiplex PCR. Entries here come from immuneACCESS through TCRdb and include only in-frame sequences with V and J called. Some clones fail to appear in such tables; in the studies checked, an unresolved V gene covers under half of the shortfall, and the cause of the remainder is unknown. Present in this sample are about 180,000 clones, 82% of which were seen just once. The ten largest account for roughly 1.4% of the sample. Material for sequencing was PBMCs. These receptors were obtained from a man aged 35 to 55 in good health and CMV-seronegative.

The chain has TRBV9 and TRBJ2-7, with 8 positions matching TRBD1. CDR1 SGDLS and CDR2 YYNGEE come from the germline V gene. CDR3 length equals 15 residues. J lost 6 bases, V lost 0 bases, and 8 bases had no gene match. The CDR3 protein is CASSVADRVGREQYF. CDR3 coding DNA: TGTGCCAGCAGCGTAGCGGACAGGGTAGGGCGCGAGCAGTACTTC.

The genes are TRBV4-3 and TRBJ2-7; 7 positions agree with TRBD2. V lost 0 bases, J lost 2 bases, and 7 bases stayed unmatched. Germline CDR1 and CDR2: LGHNA and YSLEER. The CDR3 runs 16 residues. The CDR3 is CASSQDTGGFTYEQYF. Here the CDR3 DNA reads TGCGCCAGCAGCCAAGACACGGGGGGATTTACCTACGAGCAGTACTTC.